The present T cell receptor beta chain was sequenced within a study of T cell responses to AZD1222 COVID-19 vaccine. Study-wide background: Whether given at about 4 or about 12 weeks, second doses were pooled. General study points: Just a handful of AZD1222 recipients were seropositive at baseline. Females made up more of the donors, who were largely white British, and clonal diversity may have come out too low.

Trimming took 3 bases from V and 2 from J, leaving 8 bases between them. The CDR3 consists of 14 residues. In germline, CDR1 is MDHEN, CDR2 SYDVKM. The protocol was immunoSEQ multiplex PCR, while the TCRdb copy is restricted to in-frame clones and leaves out a portion. The sample includes more than 140,000 clones, around 88% of them seen just once. As regards this clone: Its specificity is unknown.

This chain links TRBV28 with TRBJ1-5; D remains unclear. This material consisted of peripheral blood, taken on day 0 of AZD1222 vaccination. The TCR comes from an adult in good health. The CDR3 DNA reads TGTGCCAGCAGTTTTGGATCCGGCAATCAGCCCCAGCATTTT. As protein: CASSFGSGNQPQHF.